Listed below are T cell receptor beta chains from one sample, sequenced in a study of cytomegalovirus exposure and HLA in healthy donors. Sequenced by immunoSEQ multiplex PCR; TCRdb stores in-frame clones only, minus some. The table has roughly 190,000 clones, less than 80% seen once. The sequencing sample was made of PBMCs. These receptors were collected from a man aged 35-49 years in good health and CMV-seronegative. Each CDR3 is given with its conserved first and last residue. The D gene is left open where the match is weak. Size is stated for part of the rows, as once, few or many counts, or as a class when the clone is expanded.

length: 16; J: TRBJ1-2; D: NA; V: TRBV11-2; size: NA; DNA: TGTGCCAGCAGCTTAGATGGAGGGCGGGGATTTTATGGCTACACCTTC; CDR3: CASSLDGGRGFYGYTF
length: 13; J: TRBJ2-3; D: NA; V: TRBV28; size: NA; DNA: TGTGCCAGCAGTTTCCCCCGCGCAGATACGCAGTATTTT; CDR3: CASSFPRADTQYF
length: 13; J: TRBJ1-4; D: NA; V: TRBV11-2; size: NA; DNA: TGTGCCAGCACTCCCCGGGCTAATGAAAAACTGTTTTTT; CDR3: CASTPRANEKLFF
length: 12; J: TRBJ1-2; D: NA; V: TRBV19; size: NA; DNA: TGTGCCAGTAGTGTGACAGCTTTTGGCTACACCTTC; CDR3: CASSVTAFGYTF
length: 12; J: TRBJ1-2; D: NA; V: TRBV2; size: NA; DNA: TGTGCCAGCAGTCTACAGGGCGCTGGCTACACCTTC; CDR3: CASSLQGAGYTF
length: 17; J: TRBJ1-3; D: NA; V: TRBV4-1; size: few; DNA: TGCGCCAGCAGCCAAGTGGAGGGCCGTTCGTATGGAAACACCATATATTTT; CDR3: CASSQVEGRSYGNTIYF
length: 12; J: TRBJ2-7; D: TRBD2; V: TRBV29-1; size: NA; DNA: TGCAGCGCCCCAGCCCCGGGGGGCGAGCAGTACTTC; CDR3: CSAPAPGGEQYF
length: 16; J: TRBJ2-1; D: TRBD2; V: TRBV4-2; size: NA; DNA: TGTGCCAGCAGCCAAGATTTTGCTAGCGGTTTAAATGAGCAGTTCTTC; CDR3: CASSQDFASGLNEQFF
length: 13; J: TRBJ1-2; D: NA; V: TRBV19; size: NA; DNA: TGTGCCAGTTGGCGGGGGGCGCAGGGTGGCTACACCTTC; CDR3: CASWRGAQGGYTF
length: 15; J: TRBJ1-2; D: TRBD1; V: TRBV2; size: NA; DNA: TGTGCCAGCAGTGAAGTACCGGGACAGCACTATGGCTACACCTTC; CDR3: CASSEVPGQHYGYTF
length: 15; J: TRBJ1-5; D: NA; V: TRBV19; size: few; DNA: TGTGCCAGTACCCCTGGAGGGGTTAGCAATCAGCCCCAGCATTTT; CDR3: CASTPGGVSNQPQHF
length: 15; J: TRBJ1-1; D: NA; V: TRBV9; size: NA; DNA: TGTGCCAGCAGCGTAGTGGGAGGGTTGAACACTGAAGCTTTCTTT; CDR3: CASSVVGGLNTEAFF
length: 14; J: TRBJ2-3; D: NA; V: TRBV9; size: NA; DNA: TGTGCCAGCGGACGGAGGGCTTCCACAGATACGCAGTATTTT; CDR3: CASGRRASTDTQYF
length: 14; J: TRBJ2-3; D: NA; V: TRBV2; size: NA; DNA: TGTGCCAGCAGTCGAAGCGGAAGCACAGATACGCAGTATTTT; CDR3: CASSRSGSTDTQYF
length: 16; J: TRBJ2-7; D: NA; V: TRBV4-1; size: NA; DNA: TGCGCCAGCAGCCAAGTAGAAGCGAGGAGCTCCTACGAGCAGTACTTC; CDR3: CASSQVEARSSYEQYF
length: 14; J: TRBJ1-5; D: NA; V: TRBV30; size: NA; DNA: TGTGCCTGGAAGGACTCGGGACACAATCAGCCCCAGCATTTT; CDR3: CAWKDSGHNQPQHF
length: 14; J: TRBJ2-2; D: NA; V: TRBV18; size: NA; DNA: TGTGCCAGCTCACCCACCAGGGACACCGGGGAGCTGTTTTTT; CDR3: CASSPTRDTGELFF
length: 15; J: TRBJ2-1; D: NA; V: TRBV23-1; size: few; DNA: TGCGCCAGCAGTCACCAAACAGGGTTTTACAATGAGCAGTTCTTC; CDR3: CASSHQTGFYNEQFF
length: 17; J: TRBJ2-3; D: TRBD1; V: TRBV5-1; size: few; DNA: TGCGCCAGCAGCTTGAGGGCCGGGACAGGGTTCACAGATACGCAGTATTTT; CDR3: CASSLRAGTGFTDTQYF
length: 13; J: TRBJ1-1; D: NA; V: TRBV6-6; size: NA; DNA: TGTGCCAGCAGGAGAGTAGATAGCACTGAAGCTTTCTTT; CDR3: CASRRVDSTEAFF
length: 13; J: TRBJ2-5; D: NA; V: TRBV30; size: NA; DNA: TGTGCCTGGAGAAAACAGTCGCGGGGGACCCAGTACTTC; CDR3: CAWRKQSRGTQYF